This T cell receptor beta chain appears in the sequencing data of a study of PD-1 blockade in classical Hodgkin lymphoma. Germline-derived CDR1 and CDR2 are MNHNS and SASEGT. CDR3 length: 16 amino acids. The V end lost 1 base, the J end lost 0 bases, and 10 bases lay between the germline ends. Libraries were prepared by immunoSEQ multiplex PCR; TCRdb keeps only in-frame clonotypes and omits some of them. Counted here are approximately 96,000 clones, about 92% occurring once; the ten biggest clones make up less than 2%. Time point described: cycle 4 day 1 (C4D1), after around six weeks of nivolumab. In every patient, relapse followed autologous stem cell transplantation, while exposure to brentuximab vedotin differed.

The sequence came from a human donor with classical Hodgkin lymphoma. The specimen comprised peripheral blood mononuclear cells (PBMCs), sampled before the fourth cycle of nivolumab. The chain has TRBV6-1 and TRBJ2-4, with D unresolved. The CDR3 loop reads CASSEGRAVAKNIQYF. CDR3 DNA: TGTGCCAGCAGTGAAGGCCGTGCGGTAGCCAAAAACATTCAGTACTTC.